This is a list of T cell receptor beta chains from one sample in a study of blood T cell repertoires in COVID-19. Method: immunoSEQ multiplex PCR; TCRdb's copy keeps in-frame clones and lacks some. Here the sample spans approximately 72,000 clones, about nine tenths being singletons. Material: peripheral blood. These receptors all stem from a woman between 55 and 75 years old with acute or convalescent COVID-19. Each CDR3 is given with its conserved first and last residue. The order of the fields is D gene, J gene, V gene, clone size, CDR3 DNA, CDR3 protein. The D gene is left open where the match is weak. Clone size appears in some rows only: once, few, many, or a class for an expanded clone.

>TRBD1|TRBJ2-7|TRBV3-1/TRBV3-2|once
TGTGCCAGCAGCCAAGAAATAAGGGGGCGCGAGCAGTACTTC
CASSQEIRGREQYF
>TRBD2|TRBJ2-3|TRBV6-4|.
TGTGCCAGCAGTAACGGGGGGGCCATAGATACGCAGTATTTT
CASSNGGAIDTQYF
>.|TRBJ1-1|TRBV5-1|.
TGCGCCAGCAGCTTGGTGGCAGGCTCGAACACTGAAGCTTTCTTT
CASSLVAGSNTEAFF
>.|TRBJ2-7|TRBV11-3|.
TGTGCCAGCAGCCCGGACGGGGGAAGATCCTACGAGCAGTACTTC
CASSPDGGRSYEQYF
>TRBD2|TRBJ2-7|TRBV18|.
TGTGCCAGCTCGGCTCTAGCGGAGTCTAGAGAGCAGTACTTC
CASSALAESREQYF
>TRBD2|TRBJ2-1|TRBV5-1|.
TGCGCCAGCAGCTCAGCGGGGGGGATTGAGCAGTTCTTC
CASSSAGGIEQFF
>TRBD1|TRBJ1-4|TRBV24-1|once
TGTGCCACCAGTGAGACTCCAGAAGGGGGCGACGATGAAAAACTGTTTTTT
CATSETPEGGDDEKLFF
>TRBD2|TRBJ2-3|TRBV5-8|.
TGTGCCAGCAGCTTGGGACTAGCGGGGGAGTGGGGCACAGATACGCAGTATTTT
CASSLGLAGEWGTDTQYF
>.|TRBJ1-2|TRBV4-1|few
TGCGCCAGCAGCCAAGATCTCTATGGCTACACCTTC
CASSQDLYGYTF
>TRBD2|TRBJ2-3|TRBV28|.
TGTGCCAGCAGTGACACTAGCGGGGTCGGTACAGATACGCAGTATTTT
CASSDTSGVGTDTQYF
>TRBD2|TRBJ2-1|TRBV5-1|.
TGCGCCAGCAGCTACGGACTAGCGGGGGGCTCCTACAATGAGCAGTTCTTC
CASSYGLAGGSYNEQFF
>TRBD2|TRBJ2-7|TRBV3-1/TRBV3-2|once
TGTGCCAGTCGACTAGCGGGTGGCGAGCAGTACTTC
CASRLAGGEQYF
>.|TRBJ1-2|TRBV6-6|.
TGTGCCAGCAGTTACTCGGAGGGACTGTTAAACTATGGCTACACCTTC
CASSYSEGLLNYGYTF
>TRBD1|TRBJ2-5|TRBV12-3/TRBV12-4|once
TGTGCCAGCAGTCGGGACAGTCAAGAGACCCAGTACTTC
CASSRDSQETQYF
>.|TRBJ1-4|TRBV6-5|.
TGTGCCAGCAGATCGTATCTCGGGACAAATGAAAAACTGTTTTTT
CASRSYLGTNEKLFF
>TRBD1|TRBJ1-1|TRBV7-2|.
TGTGCCAGCAGCACAGGGGTGTTGAACACTGAAGCTTTCTTT
CASSTGVLNTEAFF
>.|TRBJ2-5|TRBV27|.
TGTGCCAGTCCGGCGGCAGCTAAAGAGACCCAGTACTTC
CASPAAAKETQYF
>.|TRBJ1-4|TRBV5-1|.
TGCGCCAGCAGCATTAGTCCTAATGAAAAACTGTTTTTT
CASSISPNEKLFF
>.|TRBJ2-5|TRBV6-6|.
TGTGCCAGCAGCGGTACTAGTGGAGAGACCCAGTACTTC
CASSGTSGETQYF
>TRBD1|TRBJ2-1|TRBV5-1|.
TGCGCCAGCAGCGCAACCGGGACAGGGGGCCGTTTTCCCTACAATGAGCAGTTCTTC
CASSATGTGGRFPYNEQFF
>.|TRBJ1-2|TRBV5-6|once
TGTGCCAGCAGCCAAGAGCGGGGGAACTATGGCTACACCTTC
CASSQERGNYGYTF
>TRBD1|TRBJ2-5|TRBV28|.
TGTGCCAGCAGTCGCCCTACGGGACAGATACAAGAGACCCAGTACTTC
CASSRPTGQIQETQYF
>TRBD1|TRBJ1-2|TRBV5-1|once
TGCGCCAGCAGCCCACGGGAGGGACAGGGAATCTATGGCTACACCTTC
CASSPREGQGIYGYTF
>.|TRBJ2-3|TRBV24-1|.
TGTGCCACCTCATCCGGTAGCACAGATACGCAGTATTTT
CATSSGSTDTQYF
>TRBD2|TRBJ2-1|TRBV28|.
TGTGCCAGCAGCCCTAGCGGGGGGGCTAATGAGCAGTTCTTC
CASSPSGGANEQFF
>TRBD2|TRBJ2-1|TRBV10-3|few
TGTGCCATCGCCTCAGCGGGGGCCGACAATGAGCAGTTCTTC
CAIASAGADNEQFF
>TRBD1|TRBJ2-7|TRBV30|.
TGTGCCTGGATTCCGTGGGGGACAGGGCTGTACGAGCAGTACTTC
CAWIPWGTGLYEQYF
>.|TRBJ1-5|TRBV7-9|.
TGTGCCAGCAGCTTCGGCGGGGATAGCAATCAGCCCCAGCATTTT
CASSFGGDSNQPQHF
>TRBD2|TRBJ2-3|TRBV11-2|.
TGTGCCAGCAGCTTAGATGATAGCGGGGGAATTAGCACAGATACGCAGTATTTT
CASSLDDSGGISTDTQYF
>TRBD1|TRBJ1-1|TRBV3-1/TRBV3-2|.
TGTGCCAGCAGCCAACGGACAGGGGGCACTGAAGCTTTCTTT
CASSQRTGGTEAFF
>.|TRBJ1-5|TRBV2|.
TGTGCCAGCAGTGAACCTTCGACAGACAATCAGCCCCAGCATTTT
CASSEPSTDNQPQHF
>.|TRBJ1-2|TRBV7-8|.
TGTGCCAGCAACCCAACTGGGGGGGCTGGGTATGGCTACACCTTC
CASNPTGGAGYGYTF
>TRBD1|TRBJ1-3|TRBV7-9|.
TGTGCCAGCAGCCATGACAGGGACTCTGGAAACACCATATATTTT
CASSHDRDSGNTIYF
>TRBD2|TRBJ2-3|TRBV24-1|.
TGTGCCACCAGTGACCCTATGAGCGGGGGGACAGATACGCAGTATTTT
CATSDPMSGGTDTQYF
>.|TRBJ1-1|TRBV28|.
TGTGCCAGCAGTCCCAGGGTCGGGAGGATGAACACTGAAGCTTTCTTT
CASSPRVGRMNTEAFF
>TRBD1|TRBJ1-3|TRBV7-7|.
TGTGCCAGCAGCCAGACAGGGGACTCTGGAAACACCATATATTTT
CASSQTGDSGNTIYF
>TRBD1|TRBJ2-2|TRBV6-5|.
TGTGCCAGCAGTTCTTTTCGGACAGGGGCGAACGGGGAGCTGTTTTTT
CASSSFRTGANGELFF
>TRBD2|TRBJ2-1|TRBV27|.
TGTGCCAGCAGTCACGGGACTAGCGGGAATGAGCAGTTCTTC
CASSHGTSGNEQFF
>TRBD2|TRBJ2-7|TRBV11-2|.
TGTGCCAGCAGCCCTCGGATAGCGGGGGCCTACGAGCAGTACTTC
CASSPRIAGAYEQYF
>TRBD2|TRBJ2-5|TRBV2|.
TGTGCCAGCAGTGAGTTAGCGGGTGCTCAAGAGACCCAGTACTTC
CASSELAGAQETQYF
>.|TRBJ1-6|TRBV3-1/TRBV3-2|.
TGTGCCAGCAGCCAGTTCCTTAGCTCCTATAATTCACCCCTCCACTTT
CASSQFLSSYNSPLHF
>.|TRBJ2-7|TRBV5-1|.
TGCGCCAGCAGCTCTCCGACAGGCCCGAGGAAATACGAGCAGTACTTC
CASSSPTGPRKYEQYF
>.|TRBJ2-1|TRBV6-1|.
TGTGCCAGCAGTGAACAGGCCTACAATGAGCAGTTCTTC
CASSEQAYNEQFF
>TRBD1|TRBJ1-1|TRBV4-2|.
TGTGCCAGCAGCCGCGGGACAGGGGGCCAACGAGCTGAAGCTTTCTTT
CASSRGTGGQRAEAFF
>TRBD2|TRBJ2-3|TRBV7-2|once
TGTGCCAGCAGCGGCCGGGGGGATCGAAACGAGTATTTT
CASSGRGDRNEYF